This T cell receptor beta chain was documented in a study of cytomegalovirus exposure and HLA in healthy donors (dated by TCRdb to 2015 to 2018). Regarding the complete study: An earlier analysis of 587 of the donors reported approximately 260 Gb of sequence data and some 110 million unique TCR beta sequences obtained from around 170 million T cells. HLA typing covered class I and class II loci at four-digit resolution. To decide whether each TCR beta V gene segment behaved as functional or pseudogenic, an earlier analysis of fewer than 750 of the donors relied on high-throughput TCR beta sequencing. A later analysis re-examined previously published TCR beta repertoires from around 670 donors and added high-resolution HLA genotyping to investigate patterns of TCR occurrence. Along with the roughly 710-subject first cohort, a separate validation cohort of over a hundred different subjects was used. The number of donors typed differed by locus, with roughly 629-640 for A, B, C, DRB1 and DQB1, around 520 for DQA1, 600 to 610 for DPA1, and some 440 for DPB1. Alongside the repertoire data, information on donor age, sex, ethnicity and CMV serostatus was compiled. Genome-wide SNP genotypes for about 60% of the roughly 700 donors were used in a later genetic analysis, which treated that subset as a discovery cohort. Among the roughly 370 genotyped donors, under 90% belonged to the genetic ancestry cluster associated with self-reported Caucasian donors. The study was designed to test whether signatures of past pathogen exposure could be identified by cataloging public T cell receptors. The later analysis used no new phenotypic data to find candidate immune exposures, relying instead on TCR beta sequences and their occurrence across donors. Every discovery cohort repertoire had been produced on one sequencing platform. To predict cytomegalovirus infection status, the study combined high-throughput TCR immunosequencing, statistical association of individual TCRs with disease status, and machine learning. Among roughly 400 genotyped donors of the cohort, an average of approximately 200,000 unique TCR beta nucleotide sequences was sequenced per donor, of which about 20% were non-productive. An early release covering 500 to 750 HLA-typed donors comprised approximately 290 gigabases of sequencing data and tens of millions of unique TCR sequences. The T cell repertoires of some 700 subjects were profiled by immunosequencing and related to cytomegalovirus serostatus. About 5 DR-DQ haplotypes were handled as single units for association and clustering, since linkage in the cohort was strong. The paper's findings and limits, for the study overall: A later genetic analysis reported fewer N-insertions in productive TCRs among donors in an Asian-associated ancestry cluster than the approximately 670-donor mean. Cytomegalovirus status was reported to be diagnosed by the classifier with high specificity and sensitivity in both the original and validation cohorts. A later analysis found that TCR association rates varied across HLA loci, with DRB1 alleles showing the most associated TCRs and HLA-C alleles the fewest. Some IMGT-functional V segments, including TRBV6-2 and TRBV6-3, could not be told apart with the 87-base-pair reads, so those segments were excluded. In this cohort, only TCR beta chains were sequenced, and detectable features were limited by the absence of alpha or paired-chain data. Specific HLA alleles were associated with 15,000 to 20,000 TCR beta sequences at a false discovery rate of 0.05 in a later analysis. Roughly uniform sequencing depth across donors was assumed in presence/absence analyses, although this assumption may not hold. A further reported finding was that TCR beta sequences accurately predicted the HLA-A and HLA-B alleles for most subjects in the first cohort. Correlated functional status among segregating V segments might reflect linkage disequilibrium, but an unknown experimental factor could not be ruled out. HLA typing was unavailable for some donors at each locus, so association tests used only the typed subset. Several of the top co-occurrence clusters appeared to be linked to parvovirus B19, influenza, CMV and Epstein-Barr virus, according to a later analysis. A few of the identified cytomegalovirus-associated TCR beta chains were confirmed in vitro to be specific for cytomegalovirus antigens. CMV serostatus was the only immune exposure information available for the cohort. In a later analysis, most CMV-associated TCR beta chains were found to appear HLA-restricted, with HLA associations seemingly driven largely by CMV exposure. Most TCR sequences were seen in very few donors, while some public TCRs were found in many individuals. A later genetic analysis associated a missense DCLRE1C variant with V-gene and J-gene trimming of TCR beta chains, and an independent cohort replicated the association. The study gave a list of 150 to 200 TCR beta chains associated with cytomegalovirus. A group of highly shared sequence variants was considered likely to be a technical artifact of the sequencing pipeline. When HLA alleles, especially DR and DQ, strongly co-occurred, attributing TCR associations to individual alleles was difficult. Broadly in line with IMGT annotations, most TCR beta V segments showed up in productive rearrangements about 87% or about 30% of the time in an earlier analysis of some 590 of the donors. Because counts were too low, approximately 18 rarely observed V segments, including chromosome 9 orphons, were excluded from the earlier analysis of around 590 of the donors. Compared with equally common non-associated chains, HLA-associated TCR beta chains in a later analysis were more clonally expanded and had lower generation probabilities. The authors suggested that the approach could potentially be generalized to other disease states and immunological phenotypes.

The cohort was made up of 666 healthy bone marrow donors. All cohort members were sampled while nominally healthy, although unrecorded immune exposures were likely present. The donor was CMV seropositive and was included in the group of 270 or so seropositive cohort members. Each donor provided a peripheral blood sample, and peripheral blood mononuclear cells were used for TCR beta sequencing. Genomic DNA was extracted from the blood cell samples with the Qiagen DNeasy Blood Extraction Kit. This clone appeared a single time. Its binding antigen is unknown. Base qualities were left out, and no much larger clone turns up one base away. From V the trimming removes 4 bases and from J it removes 6 bases, while the gene matches leave 11 bases of the junction unaccounted for. The CDR3, from cysteine to phenylalanine, totals 17 residues. Solely the CDR3 DNA is kept, with 51 bases framed from the first base. For CDR1 and CDR2, the germline V gene lists LGHNA and YNFKEQ.

The library was obtained by the immunoSEQ multiplex PCR assay. For the multiplex PCR, a mixture combining 60 forward primers for TCR Vbeta segments and 13 reverse primers for TCR Jbeta segments was used. The CDR3 region of rearranged TCR beta genes was amplified from genomic DNA by a multiplex PCR assay. On the Illumina HiSeq System, the amplified TCR beta libraries were sequenced as 87-base-pair reads. The source study handled its data this way. A later analysis tallied 75 million to 85 million unique TCR beta chains across the 550 to 850 repertoires, and some 12 million of those chains were shared by two or more donors. A nearest-neighbor algorithm error-corrected the raw reads and collapsed the reads into unique sequences, merging closely related sequences to remove PCR and sequencing errors. To assign V, D and J gene segments, CDR3 sequences were aligned to IMGT reference sequences. Each retained sequence needed at least a six-nucleotide match to both a V gene segment and a J gene segment. Rearrangements were classified as productive when the CDR3 lacked stop codons and remained in frame with V and J, and all other rearrangements were classified as non-productive. CDR3 was defined according to IMGT convention as the region running from the second conserved V-encoded cysteine to the conserved J-encoded phenylalanine. The earlier analysis of about 640 of the donors excluded any sequence lacking an unambiguous match to a single V gene segment. An earlier analysis of 550 to 650 of the donors classified V segments as functional when productive rearrangements were above 56.7% and as segregating when the standard deviation between donors was above 5%. A statistical classification framework was built for diagnosing cytomegalovirus status from the catalog of TCR beta chain sequences. In a later analysis, TCR nucleotide sequences were compared against IMGT/GENE-DB human TR gene sequences so that V and J genes could be assigned. Using the TCRdist pipeline, a later analysis assigned CDR3 sequences along with most-parsimonious VDJ recombination scenarios. A later analysis defined each TCR beta chain by its CDR3 amino acid sequence plus V-gene family, and excluded reads lacking a unique V-gene family. A later analysis removed 500 to 600 highly shared, low-generation-probability nucleotide sequences to deal with suspected cross-contamination and a sequencing artifact. In a later analysis, a clonal expansion index for each public chain was calculated from normalized within-repertoire ranks of inferred template counts. In a later analysis, generation probabilities were computed with a VDJ recombination model fitted to out-of-frame rearrangements, and the resulting probabilities were checked against IGoR. In a later analysis, hypergeometric tests were used to score TCR-TCR, TCR-HLA and TCR-CMV co-occurrence, with a repertoire-size bias correction applied to TCR pairs. False discovery rates were estimated in a later analysis by permuting HLA or CMV assignments 20 times. In a later analysis, co-occurring TCRs were grouped with DBSCAN, and TCRdist sequence similarity was added when clustering was performed within HLA-allele-positive subsets. Repertoires with fewer than 30,000 or more than 120,000 public chains were left out of co-occurrence clustering, as were a few repertoires with anomalous nucleotide sharing. TCRdb retrieved this table from immuneACCESS and kept in-frame rearrangements only. Not all clones are present; in checked studies, unresolved V genes account for under half, and no reason is known for the remainder. From that table come the V and J calls and clone size; the DNA was used to work out D and trimming. Present in this sample are fewer than 130,000 clones, around 83% of which were seen just once. Around 3% of the sample belongs to the ten largest clones.

The receptor comes from a woman aged 55-75 years in good health and CMV-seropositive. Here the chain combines TRBV4-2 and TRBJ2-7; the central 14 bases match TRBD2. Sequences were obtained from PBMCs. The CDR3 protein is CASSRPTTGLAGVEQYF. Read as DNA, the sequence is TGTGCCAGCAGCCGACCTACGACGGGACTAGCGGGAGTCGAGCAGTACTTC.